This TCR beta chain is drawn from a study of shared clonotypes between healthy human individuals. The assay was immunoSEQ multiplex PCR, and TCRdb's table has in-frame clones only and misses some. The sample yields 470,000 or so clones, approximately 82% seen once. V lost 8 bases and J lost 6; bases outside the gene matches: 17. Germline assignment: CDR1 GTSNPN and CDR2 SVGIG (reference sequence). The CDR3 extends over 16 amino acids. The V and J genes are TRBV30 and TRBJ2-3; TRBD2 agrees at 10 bases. Sequenced material: PBMCs. This clonotype originated in a woman in her thirties or forties in good health. Some clones in this sample may be carry-over from other donors' samples. Written as DNA, the CDR3 is TGTGCCAGATCTTCTGGGGCTAGCGGGAGATGGGATACGCAGTATTTT. This translates into CARSSGASGRWDTQYF.